These 25 T cell receptor beta chains originate from one sample sequenced in a study of blood T cell repertoires in COVID-19. The data were produced by immunoSEQ multiplex PCR, yet TCRdb's version contains in-frame clones alone and is incomplete. The table has 300,000 to 500,000 clones, roughly 90% seen once. Input material: PBMCs or T cells enriched from blood (not recorded which). The source of these receptors is a woman aged 25-40 years with acute COVID-19.

The rearrangement links TRBV24-1 to TRBJ1-5, with D perhaps matching TRBD1 (5 bases). Between the trimmed V and J ends, which lost 3 bases and 2 bases, there was a span of 10 bases. This CDR3 contains 15 residues. CDR1 is KGHDR, CDR2 SFDVKD, per germline. DNA for the CDR3: TGTGCCACCAGTGATCAGGGAGGGCGCAATCAGCCCCAGCATTTT. It translates to CATSDQGGRNQPQHF.

V gene TRBV19 combines with J gene TRBJ2-1; TRBD1 is a possible D gene (6 bases). CDR1 is LNHDA and CDR2 is SQIVND in the germline V gene (reference sequence). The CDR3 length is 12 residues. V was shortened by 6 bases and J by 7 bases, with 10 bases between the two germline ends. The CDR3 coding sequence is TGTGCCAGTAGCCTCAGGGGAAATGAGCAGTTCTTC. Translated, it gives CASSLRGNEQFF. The full variable domain, its missing parts supplied by reference TRBV19 and TRBJ2-1, is DGGITQSPKYLFRKEGQNVTLSCEQNLNHDAMYWYRQDPGQGLRLIYYSQIVNDFQKGDIAEGYSVSREKKESFPLTVTSAQKNPTAFYLCASSLRGNEQFFGPGTRLTVL.

This chain links TRBV5-8 with TRBJ1-6; TRBD1 matches at 7 bases. Germline-derived CDR1 and CDR2 are SGHTS and YDEGEE. The length of the CDR3 is 15 residues. V gave up 4 bases and J gave up 11 bases; unmatched junction bases: 12. The CDR3 nucleotides read TGTGCCAGCAGCCAGACAGGGAATTTGAGCCCACCCCTCCACTTT. It is translated as CASSQTGNLSPPLHF.

The V and J genes are TRBV2 and TRBJ2-7; D is uncertain. V lost 8 bases and J lost 9, with 11 bases in between. CDR3 length: 10 amino acids. Germline values: CDR1 SNHLY, CDR2 FYNNEI. CDR3 DNA: TGTGCCAGCGGCCAGACTGGGCAGTACTTC. Translation: CASGQTGQYF.

This chain connects TRBV5-1 to TRBJ2-2, with D perhaps TRBD2 (6 bases). The V gene's germline CDR1 is SGHRS and CDR2 YFSETQ. The germline V and J ends were trimmed by 5 bases and 0 bases, with 11 bases remaining between them. The CDR3 contains 15 residues. In DNA form, the CDR3 reads TGCGCCAGCAGAGGTCGGGGGTCGAACACCGGGGAGCTGTTTTTT. Amino acid sequence: CASRGRGSNTGELFF. The complete variable domain, with remaining parts taken from reference TRBV5-1 and TRBJ2-2, reads KAGVTQTPRYLIKTRGQQVTLSCSPISGHRSVSWYQQTPGQGLQFLFEYFSETQRNKGNFPGRFSGRQFSNSRSEMNVSTLELGDSALYLCASRGRGSNTGELFFGEGSRLTVL.

The chain employs TRBV6-4 and TRBJ1-2, with 7 bases identical to TRBD1. CDR1 MRHNA and CDR2 SNTAGT come from the germline V gene. The J segment lost 3 bases and the V segment lost 10 bases, leaving 5 bases of the junction unmatched. The CDR3 is 12 residues long. CDR3 sequence (DNA): TGTGCCACCAGGGGGGGAGACTATGGCTACACCTTC. Its translation is CATRGGDYGYTF.

The chain carries TRBV5-6 and TRBJ1-5; 9 bases line up with TRBD1. The V and J ends lost 4 bases and 12 bases, in that order; junction bases with no gene match: 14. In germline, CDR1 is SGHDT, CDR2 YYEEEE. This CDR3 comprises 15 residues. The CDR3 loop reads CASSALGTGRVDQHF. CDR3 bases: TGTGCCAGCAGCGCCCTAGGGACAGGGAGGGTGGACCAGCATTTT. Drawing the rest from reference TRBV5-6 and TRBJ1-5, the complete variable domain is DAGVTQSPTHLIKTRGQQVTLRCSPKSGHDTVSWYQQALGQGPQFIFQYYEEEERQRGNFPDRFSGHQFPNYSSELNVNALLLGDSALYLCASSALGTGRVDQHFGDGTRLSIL.

This clone was counted a single time. The genes are TRBV3-1 (or the pseudogene TRBV3-2) and TRBJ2-1; the match to TRBD2 covers 12 bases. Germline CDR1 and CDR2: LGHDT and YNNKEL (reference sequence). V shed 3 bases, J shed 11 bases, and the junction held 5 bases outside the gene matches. The CDR3 runs to 14 residues. CDR3 DNA sequence: TGTGCCAGCAGCCACTCTAGCGGGGGGGAAAAGCAGTTCTTC. Its translation: CASSHSSGGEKQFF.

The chain combines TRBV11-2 with TRBJ1-3; 7 positions match TRBD1. CDR3 size: 15 residues. Trimming at V came to 1 base and at J to 4 bases, leaving 4 bases not matched to a gene. Germline values: CDR1 SGHAT, CDR2 FQNNGV. This chain's CDR3 is CASSLGGQFGNTIYF. CDR3 nucleotide sequence: TGTGCCAGCAGCTTAGGGGGACAGTTCGGAAACACCATATATTTT.

V and J are TRBV7-9 and TRBJ2-1; TRBD2 matches 9 bases. This CDR3 is 14 amino acids long. Unmatched junction bases numbered 5, after V lost 3 bases and J lost 8 bases. The germline CDR1 and CDR2 sequences are SEHNR and FQNEAQ (reference sequence). The CDR3 sequence: CASSFWRGGDEQFF. The CDR3 nucleotides are TGTGCCAGCAGCTTTTGGCGGGGGGGCGATGAGCAGTTCTTC.

The chain carries TRBV27 and TRBJ2-6; tentative D call: TRBD2 (5 bases). The V and J ends lost 0 bases and 3 bases respectively, with 6 bases between them. Germline loops: CDR1 MNHEY, CDR2 SMNVEV (reference sequence). The CDR3 sequence is 15 residues long. The CDR3 sequence: CASSLSGSGANVLTF. CDR3 nucleotides: TGTGCCAGCAGTTTATCGGGGAGTGGGGCCAACGTCCTGACTTTC.

This clone occurred once. The chain joins TRBV5-4 to TRBJ1-2, with TRBD1 matching 7 bases. The trim removed 4 bases at V and 2 bases at J, leaving 5 bases unmatched. The CDR3 consists of 14 residues. CDR1 is SGHNT and CDR2 is YYREEE in the germline V gene (reference sequence). CDR3 bases: TGTGCCAGCAGCCCCGGACAGGTCAACTATGGCTACACCTTC. Residues: CASSPGQVNYGYTF.

The rearrangement joins TRBV27 to TRBJ1-1; perhaps TRBD1 as D (5 bases). This CDR3 contains 13 residues. Germline CDR1 MNHEY, CDR2 SMNVEV (reference sequence). Trimming pared 3 bases from V and 1 base from J, leaving 6 bases between. CDR3 loop: CASSFRENTEAFF. The CDR3 nucleotides read TGTGCCAGCAGTTTCAGGGAGAACACTGAAGCTTTCTTT.

The V call is TRBV9, the J call TRBJ2-1, with TRBD1 matching over 8 bases. This CDR3 is 15 amino acids long. Trimming cost V 3 bases and J 2 bases; bases outside gene matches: 4. The germline CDR1 and CDR2 sequences are SGDLS and YYNGEE. For the CDR3, the DNA is TGTGCCAGCAGCGCCGACAGGGGACCCTACAATGAGCAGTTCTTC. It specifies CASSADRGPYNEQFF.

This chain connects TRBV6-2 or TRBV6-3 to TRBJ2-7, with D possibly being TRBD1 (5 bases). Germline V CDR1 and CDR2: MNHEY, SVGEGT. V lost 5 bases to trimming and J lost 3 bases, with 11 bases between them. This CDR3 has 13 residues. CDR3: CASSPTGNYEQYF. The CDR3 nucleotides are TGTGCCAGCAGTCCCACAGGTAACTACGAGCAGTACTTC.

The V gene is TRBV24-1, the J gene TRBJ2-2; TRBD1 is a possible D gene (5 bases). Germline lookup yields CDR1 KGHDR and CDR2 SFDVKD. The CDR3 is 17 amino acids. V gave up 4 bases and J gave up 0 bases, with 14 bases separating them. The CDR3 reads CATSDQSRATNTGELFF. The CDR3 nucleotides read TGTGCCACCAGTGACCAGAGCAGGGCTACGAACACCGGGGAGCTGTTTTTT.

This rearrangement joins TRBV6-5 to TRBJ2-7; D might be TRBD1 (5 bases). The ends were cut back, 7 bases at V and 3 bases at J, with 16 bases in the middle. There are 14 residues in the CDR3. The germline CDR1 and CDR2 sequences are MNHEY and SVGAGI. The CDR3 region is CASTEQGLSYEQYF. The CDR3, as DNA: TGTGCCAGCACCGAGCAGGGTCTAAGCTACGAGCAGTACTTC.

The CDR3 DNA sequence: TGTGCCAGCAGCTTCGACAGGCCCCTTGCAACTAATGAAAAACTGTTTTTT. The encoded protein is CASSFDRPLATNEKLFF. This chain joins TRBV7-9 and TRBJ1-4, with D perhaps matching TRBD1 (6 bases). V was pared by 3 bases and J by 0 bases, with 14 bases between. Per the germline V gene, CDR1 is SEHNR and CDR2 is FQNEAQ (reference sequence). CDR3 length equals 17 residues. The full variable domain, its missing parts supplied by reference TRBV7-9 and TRBJ1-4, is DTGVSQNPRHKITKRGQNVTFRCDPISEHNRLYWYRQTLGQGPEFLTYFQNEAQLEKSRLLSDRFSAERPKGSFSTLEIQRTEQGDSAMYLCASSFDRPLATNEKLFFGSGTQLSVL.

The V and J genes are TRBV5-1 and TRBJ2-7; 8 bases are shared with TRBD2. CDR1 is SGHRS and CDR2 is YFSETQ in the germline V gene. Trimming at V came to 0 bases and at J to 3 bases, leaving 5 bases not matched to a gene. This CDR3 is built from 15 residues. The chain's CDR3 is CASSLVSGGIYEQYF. CDR3 coding DNA: TGCGCCAGCAGCTTGGTAAGCGGGGGCATCTACGAGCAGTACTTC.

This chain links TRBV18 with TRBJ1-1; 7 bases fit TRBD1. The CDR3 has 14 residues. Germline CDR1 and CDR2: KGHSH and LQKENI. Trimming cost V 2 bases and J 5 bases; bases outside gene matches: 5. The CDR3 protein is CASSPSQGWTEAFF. The CDR3 nucleotides are TGTGCCAGCTCACCATCACAGGGGTGGACTGAAGCTTTCTTT.

This clone was seen only once. J is TRBJ2-1 and V is TRBV5-1; 10 nucleotides agree with TRBD2. The CDR3 sequence is 15 residues long. The junction had 3 bases not matched to a gene; V was cut back by 2 bases and J by 4 bases. Per germline, CDR1 SGHRS and CDR2 YFSETQ. This chain's CDR3 is CASSFLAGAYNEQFF. In DNA form, the CDR3 reads TGCGCCAGCAGCTTCCTAGCGGGGGCGTACAATGAGCAGTTCTTC.

This chain uses TRBV5-1 with TRBJ1-4; 9 bases fit TRBD1. V was clipped by 1 base and J by 6 bases; unmatched bases: 4. The CDR3 is 15 amino acids. Germline V gene sequence: CDR1 SGHRS, CDR2 YFSETQ. CDR3 sequence (DNA): TGCGCCAGCAGCTTGTGGACAGGGGAGGATGAAAAACTGTTTTTT. Translated, it gives CASSLWTGEDEKLFF.

This sequence joins TRBV11-2 and TRBJ2-7; 8 nucleotides match TRBD1. The germline V gene has CDR1 SGHAT and CDR2 FQNNGV. J lost 4 bases, V lost 5 bases, and 10 bases had no gene match. The CDR3 totals 15 residues. The CDR3 DNA is TGTGCCAGCAGCCCATCCGGGACAGGCCCATACGAGCAGTACTTC. This codes for CASSPSGTGPYEQYF.

This clone was counted only a few times. The J gene is TRBJ1-1, the V gene TRBV19; maybe TRBD1 (5 bases). V dropped 1 base and J dropped 5 bases, with 11 bases sitting between them. CDR3 length: 14 residues. Per the germline V gene, CDR1 is LNHDA and CDR2 is SQIVND (reference sequence). Here the CDR3 DNA reads TGTGCCAGTAGTATAGTCAGGGTTAAGACTGAAGCTTTCTTT. Its protein product is CASSIVRVKTEAFF.

The V gene is TRBV30, the J gene TRBJ2-3; a weak D match, TRBD1 (6 bases). Germline V CDR1 and CDR2: GTSNPN, SVGIG (reference sequence). The CDR3 loop spans 20 amino acids. Trimming removed 7 bases from V and 2 bases from J, with 34 bases in between. For the CDR3, the DNA is TGTGCCTTCACAACCCTTTGGACGCGTGGGGGCCTTAGGATCACAGATACGCAGTATTTT. It yields the protein CAFTTLWTRGGLRITDTQYF.